Here is one T cell receptor (beta chain) with its context. Its antigen is unidentified. The CDR3 spans 17 residues. Unmatched junction bases numbered 8, after V lost 1 base and J lost 6 bases. Germline CDR1 and CDR2: SGHRS and YFSETQ. The data belong to a study of T cells in tumors after PD-1 blockade. Study in general: Treatment was either pembrolizumab 200 mg every 3 weeks or cemiplimab 350 mg every 2 weeks. Blood samples averaged 113,528 templates (range roughly 24,679-270,000) and fewer than 45,000 unique clonotypes.

The table came from immunoSEQ multiplex PCR; TCRdb's copy has only in-frame clones and leaves some out. The repertoire has just under 65,000 clones, under 80% of them found once; the top ten carry approximately 4.8%. General observations from the study: Some novel exhausted tumor clones appeared in pre-treatment blood, suggesting peripheral recruitment.

The clonotype was recovered from a human donor with basal cell carcinoma. The rearrangement uses TRBV5-1 and TRBJ1-6, with 9 nucleotides matching TRBD1. The sample was PBMCs, taken after anti-PD-1 treatment. CDR3 bases: TGCGCCAGCAGCTTGACCGGGACAGGGTTCGGTAATTCACCCCTCCACTTT. Translation gives CASSLTGTGFGNSPLHF. Together with reference TRBV5-1 and TRBJ1-6, the CDR3 gives the full variable domain: KAGVTQTPRYLIKTRGQQVTLSCSPISGHRSVSWYQQTPGQGLQFLFEYFSETQRNKGNFPGRFSGRQFSNSRSEMNVSTLELGDSALYLCASSLTGTGFGNSPLHFGNGTRLTVT.